This T cell receptor (gamma chain) is drawn from a study of gamma-delta chains in newborns, infants, children. Details on this clone: TCRdb's entry gives the protein of a much larger clone, which mismatches this DNA's translation at residue 9, likely from a read error; the protein reported here is translated from the DNA.

This CDR3 contains 16 residues. From germline, CDR1 is GITISATS and CDR2 ISYDGTV (reference sequence). TCRdb reanalysed the reads via CATT. Here the sample spans a few hundred gamma-chain clones, roughly 50% being singletons. The chain joins TRGV9 to TRGJP. The J gene was missing in TCRdb and was found by matching the end of the DNA to germline. This receptor was identified in a child who was a newborn, infant or young child, either healthy, febrile or measles-vaccinated (not recorded which). The specimen sequenced was blood. This chain's CDR3 is CALWEPKEVGKKIKVF. CDR3 nucleotide sequence: TGTGCCTTGTGGGAGCCTAAAGAGGTGGGCAAAAAAATCAAGGTATTT.